Each of the 7 T cell receptor beta chains below was sequenced from the same sample in a study of T cell changes during pregnancy in multiple sclerosis. This table comes from immunoSEQ multiplex PCR, and its TCRdb copy is limited to in-frame clones, with some not included. Of 75,000 to 95,000 clones listed, roughly 90% are singletons. Sequencing used peripheral blood, obtained in the first trimester of pregnancy. The receptors were gathered from a female donor in good health, enrolled as a control in a pregnancy study.

The genes are TRBV18 and TRBJ2-2; 7 bases align to TRBD1. The V segment lost 3 bases and the J segment 0 bases; nucleotides outside the gene matches: 7. The CDR3 has 17 amino acids. CDR1 and CDR2 (germline): KGHSH, LQKENI. The CDR3 DNA sequence: TGTGCCAGCTCACCTCCGGACAGGACCGCGAACACCGGGGAGCTGTTTTTT. It codes for CASSPPDRTANTGELFF.

This chain joins TRBV7-2 and TRBJ2-5, with 13 bases identical to TRBD2. J gave up 7 bases and V 4 bases, and 6 bases lay outside the gene matches. This CDR3 region has 15 residues. Germline CDR1 and CDR2: SGHTA and FQGNSA. CDR3 sequence: CASSSRLAGGGTQYF. The CDR3 DNA reads as TGTGCCAGCAGCTCCCGACTAGCGGGGGGCGGGACCCAGTACTTC.

V is TRBV6-5 and J is TRBJ2-1; TRBD2 agrees at 10 bases. CDR3 size: 15 residues. From germline, CDR1 is MNHEY and CDR2 SVGAGI. The V and J ends lost 5 bases and 4 bases, in that order; junction bases with no gene match: 5. The CDR3 is CASSHLAGAYNEQFF. CDR3 coding DNA: TGTGCCAGCAGTCATCTAGCGGGGGCTTACAATGAGCAGTTCTTC.

The chain carries TRBV6-5 and TRBJ1-5; a weak D match, TRBD1 (6 bases). Per the germline V gene, CDR1 is MNHEY and CDR2 is SVGAGI. V dropped 2 bases and J dropped 0 bases, with 8 bases sitting between them. CDR3 size: 15 residues. The CDR3 spells CASSYTGNSNQPQHF. Written as DNA, the CDR3 is TGTGCCAGCAGTTACACAGGGAATAGCAATCAGCCCCAGCATTTT.

The chain is built from TRBV18 and TRBJ1-1; D not resolved. The germline gives CDR1 KGHSH, CDR2 LQKENI. This CDR3 has 14 amino acids. V lost 3 bases and J lost 2, with 10 bases in between. CDR3 sequence: CASSPATRNTEAFF. The CDR3 nucleotides are TGTGCCAGCTCACCGGCAACAAGAAACACTGAAGCTTTCTTT.

This chain connects TRBV19 to TRBJ2-2, with 9 bases identical to TRBD1. Trimming took 7 bases from V and 1 from J; bases not matched to a gene: 4. The CDR3 extends over 15 amino acids. Germline-derived CDR1 and CDR2 are LNHDA and SQIVND (reference sequence). For the CDR3, the DNA is TGTGCCAGTAAACAGGGGGCCCTGAACACCGGGGAGCTGTTTTTT. Protein product: CASKQGALNTGELFF.

V and J are TRBV28 and TRBJ1-2; D is ambiguous. V was shortened by 6 bases and J by 3 bases, with 11 bases between the two germline ends. The germline gives CDR1 MDHEN, CDR2 SYDVKM. This CDR3 spans 13 amino acids. CDR3 loop: CASSPPRYYGYTF. The CDR3 DNA reads TGTGCCAGCAGCCCCCCGCGGTACTATGGCTACACCTTC.